One sample yielded the 6 T cell receptor beta chains listed below, sequenced in a study of sequential checkpoint blockade in melanoma. Sequencing used immunoSEQ multiplex PCR; TCRdb keeps in-frame clones, though not all of them. The data contain approximately 2,600 clones, roughly 26% of them seen just once; the ten biggest clones take up about 9.4%. This sample's treatment: randomized to nivolumab then ipilimumab (arm A) or the reverse (arm B). Sample: tumor tissue (inferred from file names), taken from a patient given nivolumab and ipilimumab in sequence. The receptors here all came from a human donor with melanoma.

By share of the sample, this clone is medium-sized (0.01 to 0.1%). J is TRBJ2-1 and V is TRBV11-3, with a tentative D call TRBD1 (6 bases). The CDR3 length is 16 residues. Trimming took 2 bases from V and 7 from J, leaving 18 bases between them. The germline V gene encodes CDR1 SGHNT and CDR2 YENEEA. The CDR3 spells CASSLRQGMSENEQFF. CDR3 DNA: TGTGCCAGCAGCTTAAGGCAGGGGATGAGTGAGAATGAGCAGTTCTTC.

The CDR3 region has the DNA TGTGCCAGTCGCTCGGGGACCCGAGGGCAGTTCTTC. This sequence encodes CASRSGTRGQFF. This chain links TRBV19 with TRBJ2-1; either TRBD1 or TRBD2 may supply D (5 bases each). In germline, CDR1 is LNHDA, CDR2 SQIVND (reference sequence). This CDR3 spans 12 amino acids. Between the trimmed V and J ends, which lost 8 bases and 12 bases, there was a span of 17 bases.

The CDR3 bases are TGCGCCAGCAGCCCCGCCGGGGGTTACAATGAGCAGTTCTTC. Amino acids: CASSPAGGYNEQFF. The chain combines TRBV5-1 with TRBJ2-1; a weak D match, TRBD2 (6 bases). Trimming removed 4 bases at V and 4 bases at J, with 12 bases between. CDR3 size: 14 residues. From germline, CDR1 is SGHRS and CDR2 YFSETQ.

In its sample, this clone is medium-sized. The chain carries TRBV11-3 and TRBJ1-1, with 9 bases matching TRBD1. Germline CDR1 is SGHNT and CDR2 is YENEEA. V gave up 5 bases and J gave up 5 bases; unmatched junction bases: 9. This CDR3 comprises 15 residues. In nucleotides, the CDR3 is TGTGCCAGCAGCCTACCGGGACAGGGAGGGACTGAAGCTTTCTTT. This codes for CASSLPGQGGTEAFF.

This clone appeared a few times. At one boundary the junction diverges from the germline segment, which might be a read error. The chain joins TRBV11-3 to TRBJ2-5; D remains ambiguous. The CDR3 loop spans 17 amino acids. The germline V gene has CDR1 SGHNT and CDR2 YENEEA. In DNA, the CDR3 is TGTGCTAGCAGCTTAGGAGTAGGTGGCCAGACTCAAGAGACCCAGTACTTC. It yields the protein CASSLGVGGQTQETQYF.

This clone was observed a few times. This sequence joins TRBV18 and TRBJ1-4, with TRBD1 identical over 7 bases. The J segment lost 6 bases and the V segment lost 2 bases, leaving 3 bases of the junction unmatched. The CDR3 consists of 14 residues. The germline gives CDR1 KGHSH, CDR2 LQKENI. The CDR3 DNA sequence: TGTGCCAGCTCACCAGGGACAGCAGATGAAAAACTGTTTTTT. Its translation is CASSPGTADEKLFF.